This T cell receptor beta chain originates from a study of blood T cell repertoires in COVID-19 (TCRdb year 2020). About the investigation overall: The collaborator samples originated in the United States, Italy and Spain and spanned the acute and convalescent phases of COVID-19. The material from the prospective study consisted of cDNA or gDNA derived from T cells, B-cell-depleted T cells, or PBMCs. Subjects who had been exposed to COVID-19, were actively infected with it, or had recovered from it provided the deeply sampled blood TCRbeta repertoires that made up the dataset. A freely available public database, intended as a resource for researchers studying the immune response to SARS-CoV-2, is where the repertoires were released. Samples were obtained from the ongoing ImmuneRACE study (first 160 participants) and from about 1,300 subjects provided by 6 global collaborators. Nearly every sample came with metadata listing a de-identified subject ID, COVID-19 status, age in years and sex. HLA class I and class II types, where available, came from metadata supplied by the sample provider rather than from assay-based typing.

Whole blood was collected in K2EDTA tubes by collaborating institutions according to the institutions' own protocols. For TCRbeta analysis, collaborator samples were shipped as frozen whole blood, as isolated PBMCs, or as DNA extracted from either sample type. The immunoSEQ Assay, a bias-controlled multiplex PCR, was used to amplify TCRbeta CDR3 regions from genomic DNA. On the study's bioinformatics: The number of nucleated cells in each sample was estimated by amplification of reference gene primers within the assay. Sequence reads were collapsed and filtered to measure the absolute abundance of every unique TCRbeta CDR3 rearrangement. Productive Simpson clonality was computed per sample as the square root of Simpson's diversity index over productive rearrangements. TCRdb holds this immuneACCESS table with in-frame rearrangements only. Some clones are missing; in checked studies, unresolved V genes explain under half, and the rest has no known cause. V and J calls and clone size come straight from that table; D and trimming were deduced from the DNA. Here the sample has about 32,000 clones; about 92% occur a single time. The ten biggest clones cover 0.92% of the sample.

General conclusions and limits of the study: Clinical and demographic metadata were provided uncurated, with the amount varying by source and participant.

About this clone itself: Its antigen remains undetermined. The input lacks base qualities; no much larger clone sits a single base away.

V loses 5 bases, J loses 4 bases, and the germline ends lie 14 bases apart. Taken from the germline V gene, the CDR1 and CDR2 loops are SGHTA and FQGTGA. Taken from cysteine to phenylalanine, the CDR3 has 15 residues. The entry retains the CDR3 DNA only, 45 bases that are in frame from base 1. Source material: peripheral blood. The sequence joins TRBV7-3 to TRBJ2-2, with TRBD1 as a weak D call on 6 bases. This receptor was taken from a male donor with active COVID-19. The CDR3 in this case is CASSPNRDRTGELFF. The base sequence is TGTGCCAGCAGCCCAAACAGGGACCGCACCGGGGAGCTGTTTTTT.